The 30 T cell receptor beta chains presented below share a single source sample, sequenced in a study of blood T cell repertoires in COVID-19. Clones were sequenced by immunoSEQ multiplex PCR, and TCRdb holds only the in-frame ones, with some missing. The sample holds under 200,000 clones, about 83% seen once. Sequenced: PBMCs or T cells enriched from blood (not recorded which). The receptors were gathered from a man aged 35 to 55 with acute COVID-19.

The chain joins TRBV2 to TRBJ2-1; D is ambiguous. V was clipped by 7 bases and J by 8 bases, with 15 bases between them. CDR1 SNHLY and CDR2 FYNNEI come from the germline V gene. This CDR3 comprises 13 residues. The DNA of the CDR3 is TGTGCCAGCACCGGAGAAATCACCTATGAGCAGTTCTTC. It translates to CASTGEITYEQFF.

This rearrangement joins TRBV27 to TRBJ2-2; 10 bases match TRBD2. Germline CDR1 MNHEY, CDR2 SMNVEV (reference sequence). Unmatched junction bases numbered 7, after V lost 9 bases and J lost 6 bases. The CDR3 spans 14 residues. In nucleotides, the CDR3 is TGTGCCAGTCGCGGGACTAGCGATTCCGGGGAGCTGTTTTTT. Amino acid sequence: CASRGTSDSGELFF.

As concerns this clone: The sample carries other DNA sequences with the same CDR3. The V gene is TRBV28, the J gene TRBJ2-3; D is unclear. CDR1 and CDR2 from the germline V gene are MDHEN and SYDVKM. The CDR3 is 11 amino acids. V was trimmed by 6 bases and J by 3 bases, leaving 4 bases between them. Here the CDR3 reads CASSLTDTQYF. The CDR3, as DNA: TGTGCCAGCAGCCTAACAGATACGCAGTATTTT.

This clone was seen a single time. This chain links TRBV7-2 with TRBJ2-3; 13 bases map to TRBD2. The CDR3 has 16 residues. Germline CDR1 and CDR2: SGHTA and FQGNSA. V gave up 2 bases and J gave up 4 bases; unmatched junction bases: 3. CDR3 amino acids: CASSLWTSGSPDTQYF. The CDR3 DNA reads TGTGCCAGCAGCTTATGGACTAGCGGGAGTCCAGATACGCAGTATTTT.

The chain uses TRBV24-1 and TRBJ1-4, with unresolved D. The V and J ends lost 9 bases and 7 bases respectively, with 8 bases between them. In germline, CDR1 is KGHDR, CDR2 SFDVKD. The CDR3 runs to 11 residues. The CDR3 nucleotides are TGTGCCACCCTCGGTTCTGAAAAACTGTTTTTT. Protein: CATLGSEKLFF.

Regarding this clone: The sample contains more than one DNA sequence encoding this CDR3. V gene TRBV7-2 combines with J gene TRBJ2-3; TRBD2 matches at 12 bases. J gave up 0 bases and V 3 bases, and 4 bases lay outside the gene matches. The CDR3 consists of 17 residues. Germline-derived CDR1 and CDR2 are SGHTA and FQGNSA. CDR3 nucleotides: TGTGCCAGCAGCTTGGCTAGCGGGAGGGGGAGCACAGATACGCAGTATTTT. It specifies CASSLASGRGSTDTQYF.

This rearrangement joins TRBV5-1 to TRBJ2-1, with D perhaps matching TRBD1 (6 bases). The CDR3 is made up of 15 amino acids. Germline V lookup: CDR1 SGHRS, CDR2 YFSETQ. Trimming took 6 bases from V and 7 from J, leaving 20 bases between them. The DNA of the CDR3 is TGCGCCAGCACCGAATACAGGGAGCGAAAGAATGAGCAGTTCTTC. It translates to CASTEYRERKNEQFF.

This chain uses TRBV30 with TRBJ2-7, with D perhaps TRBD1 (6 bases). V was shortened by 0 bases and J by 1 base, with 7 bases between the two germline ends. Germline V gives CDR1 GTSNPN, CDR2 SVGIG (reference sequence). The CDR3 contains 13 residues. The CDR3 loop is CAWSVQGSYEQYF. The CDR3 region has the DNA TGTGCCTGGAGTGTACAGGGTTCCTACGAGCAGTACTTC.

V and J are TRBV27 and TRBJ1-1; 11 bases agree with TRBD1. The germline CDR1 and CDR2 sequences are MNHEY and SMNVEV (reference sequence). With V trimmed by 5 bases and J by 6 bases, 8 bases remained unmatched. The CDR3 extends over 15 amino acids. CDR3 residues: CASSPLDRGRSEAFF. CDR3 sequence (DNA): TGTGCCAGCAGTCCCTTGGACAGGGGGCGATCTGAAGCTTTCTTT.

This clone turned up a few times. The gene calls are TRBV7-9 and TRBJ1-1; TRBD1 matches 7 bases. This CDR3 spans 15 amino acids. Germline assignment: CDR1 SEHNR and CDR2 FQNEAQ (reference sequence). After removal of 6 bases from V and 6 bases from J, the junction contained 13 bases not matched to a gene. CDR3 in amino acids: CASRDSTGTTAEAFF. The DNA of the CDR3 is TGTGCCAGCAGAGACTCGACAGGGACCACCGCTGAAGCTTTCTTT.

The chain uses TRBV5-1 and TRBJ1-1, with D uncertain. Germline-derived CDR1 and CDR2 are SGHRS and YFSETQ. CDR3 length equals 18 residues. With 1 base removed from V and 4 bases from J, the gap between germline ends came to 23 bases. The chain's CDR3 is CASSLRPQSRTSPTEAFF. Here the CDR3 DNA reads TGCGCCAGCAGCTTGCGTCCACAGTCGCGTACGTCTCCCACTGAAGCTTTCTTT.

The chain has TRBV10-3 and TRBJ1-1; no definite D call. Trimming took off 0 bases at V and 7 bases at J, with 9 bases between the two ends. The CDR3 runs to 13 residues. Germline-derived CDR1 and CDR2 are ENHRY and SYGVKD. This CDR3 reads CAISESGRNEAFF. The CDR3, as DNA: TGTGCCATCAGTGAGTCGGGGAGAAATGAAGCTTTCTTT.

The table lists this clone with a few counts. This chain joins TRBV28 and TRBJ1-2; maybe TRBD1 (5 bases). The CDR3 has 13 amino acids. Per the germline V gene, CDR1 is MDHEN and CDR2 is SYDVKM. V dropped 7 bases and J dropped 3 bases, with 12 bases sitting between them. The chain's CDR3 is CASMQGIDYGYTF. The CDR3 DNA reads TGTGCCAGCATGCAGGGAATCGACTATGGCTACACCTTC.

The chain employs TRBV11-2 and TRBJ1-4; D remains unclear. The germline gives CDR1 SGHAT, CDR2 FQNNGV. The CDR3 loop spans 16 amino acids. Trimming removed 5 bases from V and 0 bases from J, with 13 bases in between. The CDR3 nucleotides are TGTGCCAGCAGCCCTGGGGAGAGATCAACTAATGAAAAACTGTTTTTT. Its protein product is CASSPGERSTNEKLFF.

The chain is built from TRBV18 and TRBJ2-5; 13 bases are shared with TRBD2. There are 15 residues in the CDR3. The J segment lost 5 bases and the V segment lost 5 bases, leaving 5 bases of the junction unmatched. Germline assignment: CDR1 KGHSH and CDR2 LQKENI. The CDR3, as DNA: TGTGCCAGCTCAGCGGGACTAGCGGGAATTGAGACCCAGTACTTC. Amino acids: CASSAGLAGIETQYF.

CDR3: CASSHPRGNSPLHF. The CDR3 DNA sequence: TGCGCCAGCAGCCACCCGAGAGGTAATTCACCCCTCCACTTT. This chain connects TRBV4-1 to TRBJ1-6; D call uncertain. Per germline, CDR1 MGHRA and CDR2 YSYEKL. The CDR3 runs 14 residues. V was clipped by 3 bases and J by 6 bases, with 9 bases between them.

The CDR3 here is CASSLRQLEAFF. In DNA, the CDR3 is TGTGCCAGCAGTTTAAGACAGCTTGAAGCTTTCTTT. The chain has TRBV28 and TRBJ1-1; a possible D gene is TRBD1 (5 bases). The CDR3 has 12 amino acids. Germline CDR1 is MDHEN and CDR2 is SYDVKM. V was pared by 2 bases and J by 7 bases, with 8 bases between.

This clone was observed at least ten times. The chain has TRBV5-6 and TRBJ1-4; the D gene is possibly TRBD1 (5 bases). This CDR3 is 16 amino acids long. V was shortened by 4 bases and J by 3 bases, with 16 bases between the two germline ends. CDR1 is SGHDT and CDR2 is YYEEEE in the germline V gene. The CDR3 loop is CASSTGPGSSNEKLFF. In DNA form, the CDR3 reads TGTGCCAGCAGCACCGGCCCAGGGTCGTCTAATGAAAAACTGTTTTTT.

This sequence joins TRBV27 and TRBJ2-3; 9 bases are a match to TRBD2. Germline V gives CDR1 MNHEY, CDR2 SMNVEV (reference sequence). The CDR3 is 15 residues long. J lost 2 bases, V lost 8 bases, and 8 bases had no gene match. The CDR3 region is CASSILAGTTDTQYF. The CDR3 DNA is TGTGCCAGCTCGATCCTAGCGGGAACCACAGATACGCAGTATTTT.

The table lists this clone with a few counts. V gene TRBV7-3 combines with J gene TRBJ2-7; D possibly corresponds to TRBD2 (5 bases). The CDR3 runs to 12 residues. Germline CDR1 is SGHTA and CDR2 is FQGTGA. V gave up 5 bases and J gave up 4 bases, with 9 bases separating them. The CDR3 DNA reads TGTGCCAGCAGCGTAGCGCCGTACGAGCAGTACTTC. Translation: CASSVAPYEQYF.

The chain links TRBV27 to TRBJ2-5, with 9 bases fitting TRBD1. Germline values: CDR1 MNHEY, CDR2 SMNVEV (reference sequence). V lost 5 bases, J lost 5 bases, and 6 bases stayed unmatched. The CDR3 contains 14 residues. This CDR3 reads CASSGGTGTETQYF. The CDR3 coding sequence is TGTGCCAGCAGTGGCGGGACAGGGACGGAGACCCAGTACTTC.

The gene calls are TRBV6-5 and TRBJ2-2; TRBD1 aligns across 7 bases. V lost 6 bases to trimming and J lost 0 bases; unmatched junction nucleotides: 4. The germline V gene encodes CDR1 MNHEY and CDR2 SVGAGI. The length of the CDR3 is 15 residues. Here the CDR3 DNA reads TGTGCCAGCAGCCCCAGGGGGTCGAACACCGGGGAGCTGTTTTTT. This translates into CASSPRGSNTGELFF.

This clone has a handful of counts. Other DNA sequences in this specimen translate into the identical CDR3. The chain carries TRBV19 and TRBJ1-4; D uncertain. V was shortened by 4 bases and J by 0 bases, with 6 bases between the two germline ends. The V gene's germline CDR1 is LNHDA and CDR2 SQIVND (reference sequence). The CDR3 spans 14 residues. The CDR3 region is CASSRTATNEKLFF. The CDR3 DNA reads as TGTGCCAGTAGTAGAACTGCAACTAATGAAAAACTGTTTTTT.

V and J are TRBV12-2 and TRBJ2-7; TRBD1, the table's D call, lacks a check against the DNA. TRBV12-2 is annotated as a pseudogene. This CDR3 has 16 residues. The CDR3 is CASRSPGQGDSYEQYF. The CDR3 bases are TGTGCAAGTCGCTCCCCCGGACAGGGGGACTCCTACGAGCAGTACTTC.

The V call is TRBV29-1, the J call TRBJ2-1; a possible D gene is TRBD2 (6 bases). Germline V gene sequence: CDR1 SQVTM, CDR2 ANQGSEA. Trimming took off 6 bases at V and 6 bases at J, with 15 bases between the two ends. There are 13 residues in the CDR3. In nucleotides, the CDR3 is TGCAGCGTCTTAAGCGGGTGGAGCAATGAGCAGTTCTTC. This sequence encodes CSVLSGWSNEQFF.

This rearrangement joins TRBV28 to TRBJ1-6; D ambiguous. Germline lookup yields CDR1 MDHEN and CDR2 SYDVKM. CDR3 length: 17 residues. V was pared by 3 bases and J by 6 bases, with 18 bases between. The CDR3 nucleotides are TGTGCCAGCAGTTTCCCCAGGCTGGTGGGGAGTAATTCACCCCTCCACTTT. It codes for CASSFPRLVGSNSPLHF. The variable domain in full, completed from reference TRBV28 and TRBJ1-6, reads DVKVTQSSRYLVKRTGEKVFLECVQDMDHENMFWYRQDPGLGLRLIYFSYDVKMKEKGDIPEGYSVSREKKERFSLILESASTNQTSMYLCASSFPRLVGSNSPLHFGNGTRLTVT.

The chain carries TRBV28 and TRBJ2-3; 10 bases align to TRBD2. The CDR3 is 14 amino acids. The V segment lost 5 bases and the J segment 3 bases; nucleotides outside the gene matches: 2. Germline V CDR1 and CDR2: MDHEN, SYDVKM. CDR3 residues: CASSLAGATDTQYF. CDR3 in DNA: TGTGCCAGCAGTCTAGCGGGAGCTACAGATACGCAGTATTTT. Combining the CDR3 with reference TRBV28 and TRBJ2-3 gives the whole variable domain DVKVTQSSRYLVKRTGEKVFLECVQDMDHENMFWYRQDPGLGLRLIYFSYDVKMKEKGDIPEGYSVSREKKERFSLILESASTNQTSMYLCASSLAGATDTQYFGPGTRLTVL.

This clone has a handful of counts. This chain uses TRBV7-8 with TRBJ1-2; D is unclear. Per germline, CDR1 SGHVS and CDR2 FQNEAQ. This CDR3 has 14 amino acids. Trimming removed 1 base at V and 2 bases at J, with 8 bases between. Here the CDR3 DNA reads TGTGCCAGCAGCTTAGTGGGAGGGAACTATGGCTACACCTTC. Its translation is CASSLVGGNYGYTF.

This clone was counted at least ten times. J is TRBJ2-7 and V is TRBV19; 9 positions match TRBD2. Germline values: CDR1 LNHDA, CDR2 SQIVND (reference sequence). V lost 5 bases to trimming and J lost 6 bases; unmatched junction nucleotides: 5. The CDR3 runs to 13 residues. The CDR3 sequence: CASSGGRDLEQYF. The CDR3 bases are TGTGCCAGTAGTGGCGGGAGGGACCTCGAGCAGTACTTC.

This chain links TRBV19 with TRBJ1-5, with TRBD1 matching over 7 bases. J was trimmed by 0 bases and V by 3 bases; bases with no gene match: 8. Germline values: CDR1 LNHDA, CDR2 SQIVND (reference sequence). The CDR3 is made up of 17 amino acids. CDR3 DNA: TGTGCCAGTAGTATTCCAACAGGGGTGAGTAGCAATCAGCCCCAGCATTTT. Its translation: CASSIPTGVSSNQPQHF.